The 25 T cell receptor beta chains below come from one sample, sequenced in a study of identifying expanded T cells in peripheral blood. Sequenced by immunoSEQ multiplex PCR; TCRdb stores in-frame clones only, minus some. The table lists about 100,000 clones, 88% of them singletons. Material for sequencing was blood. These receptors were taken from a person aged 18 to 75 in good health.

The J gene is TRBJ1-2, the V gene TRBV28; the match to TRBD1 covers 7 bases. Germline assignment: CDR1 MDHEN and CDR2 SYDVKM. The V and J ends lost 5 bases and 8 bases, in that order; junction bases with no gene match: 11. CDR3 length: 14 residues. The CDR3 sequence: CASSPSTGQRGYTF. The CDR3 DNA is TGTGCCAGCAGTCCTTCAACGGGACAGCGCGGCTACACCTTC.

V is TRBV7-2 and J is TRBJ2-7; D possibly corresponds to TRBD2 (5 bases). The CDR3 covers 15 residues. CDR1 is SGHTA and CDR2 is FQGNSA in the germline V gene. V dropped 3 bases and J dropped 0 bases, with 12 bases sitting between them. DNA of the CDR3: TGTGCCAGCAGCTTGCTGAGCGGAAGCTCCTACGAGCAGTACTTC. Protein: CASSLLSGSSYEQYF.

The CDR3 nucleotides are TGCGCCAGCAGCTTAGCCTCCTGGGAGAATGAGCAGTTCTTC. Its translation: CASSLASWENEQFF. V is TRBV5-1 and J is TRBJ2-1; D is possibly TRBD2 (5 bases). This CDR3 has 14 amino acids. V lost 2 bases to trimming and J lost 7 bases, with 13 bases between them. Germline V gene lookup returns CDR1 SGHRS and CDR2 YFSETQ.

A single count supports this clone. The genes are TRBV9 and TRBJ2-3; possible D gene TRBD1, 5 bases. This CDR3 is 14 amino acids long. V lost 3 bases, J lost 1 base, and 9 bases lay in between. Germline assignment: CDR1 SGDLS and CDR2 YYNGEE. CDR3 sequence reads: CASSADSRTDTQYF. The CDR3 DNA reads TGTGCCAGCAGCGCCGACAGTCGCACAGATACGCAGTATTTT.

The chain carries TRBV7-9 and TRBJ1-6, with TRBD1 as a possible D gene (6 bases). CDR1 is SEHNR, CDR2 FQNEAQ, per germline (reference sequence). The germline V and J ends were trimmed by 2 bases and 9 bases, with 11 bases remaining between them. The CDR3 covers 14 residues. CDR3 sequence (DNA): TGTGCCAGCAGCTTAAGGGGGGAGGGTTCACCCCTCCACTTT. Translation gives CASSLRGEGSPLHF.

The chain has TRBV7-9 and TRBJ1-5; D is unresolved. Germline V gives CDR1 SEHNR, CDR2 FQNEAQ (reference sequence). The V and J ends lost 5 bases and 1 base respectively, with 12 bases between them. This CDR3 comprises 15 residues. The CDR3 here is CASSADTVSNQPQHF. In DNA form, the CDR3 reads TGTGCCAGCAGCGCCGACACCGTGAGCAATCAGCCCCAGCATTTT. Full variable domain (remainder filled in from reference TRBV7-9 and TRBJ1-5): DTGVSQNPRHKITKRGQNVTFRCDPISEHNRLYWYRQTLGQGPEFLTYFQNEAQLEKSRLLSDRFSAERPKGSFSTLEIQRTEQGDSAMYLCASSADTVSNQPQHFGDGTRLSIL.

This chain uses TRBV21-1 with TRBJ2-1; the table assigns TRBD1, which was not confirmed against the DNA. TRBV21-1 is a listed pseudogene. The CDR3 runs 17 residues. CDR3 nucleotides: TGTGCCAGCAGCAAGTGCTCGGGACAGGGGGCGAGCAATGAGCAGTTCTTC. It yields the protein CASSKCSGQGASNEQFF.

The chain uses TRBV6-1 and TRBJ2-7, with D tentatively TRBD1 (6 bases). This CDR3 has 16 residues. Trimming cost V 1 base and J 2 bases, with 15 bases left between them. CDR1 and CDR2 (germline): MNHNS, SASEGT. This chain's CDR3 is CASSEVVVGGPYEQYF. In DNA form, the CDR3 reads TGTGCCAGCAGTGAAGTAGTGGTAGGGGGTCCCTACGAGCAGTACTTC.

The CDR3 here is CASRTRSVDTQYF. CDR3 bases: TGTGCCAGCCGGACTAGAAGTGTTGATACGCAGTATTTT. The rearrangement uses TRBV19 and TRBJ2-3; 7 bases align to TRBD2. The length of the CDR3 is 13 residues. V was clipped by 9 bases and J by 6 bases; unmatched bases: 9. The germline V gene encodes CDR1 LNHDA and CDR2 SQIVND (reference sequence). The full variable domain, with the rest looked up from reference TRBV19 and TRBJ2-3, is DGGITQSPKYLFRKEGQNVTLSCEQNLNHDAMYWYRQDPGQGLRLIYYSQIVNDFQKGDIAEGYSVSREKKESFPLTVTSAQKNPTAFYLCASRTRSVDTQYFGPGTRLTVL.

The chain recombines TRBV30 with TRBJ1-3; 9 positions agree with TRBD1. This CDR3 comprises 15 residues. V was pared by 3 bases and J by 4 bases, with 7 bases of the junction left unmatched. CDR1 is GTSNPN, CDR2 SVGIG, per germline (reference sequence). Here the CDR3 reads CAWRAQGAGGNTIYF. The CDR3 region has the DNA TGTGCCTGGAGGGCACAGGGGGCGGGCGGAAACACCATATATTTT.

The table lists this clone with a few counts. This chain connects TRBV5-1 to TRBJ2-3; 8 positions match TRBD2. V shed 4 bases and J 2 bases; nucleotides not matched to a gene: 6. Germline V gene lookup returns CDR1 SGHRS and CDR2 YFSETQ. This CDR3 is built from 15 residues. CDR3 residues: CASSRISGNTDTQYF. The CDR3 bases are TGCGCCAGCAGCCGCATTAGCGGGAACACAGATACGCAGTATTTT.

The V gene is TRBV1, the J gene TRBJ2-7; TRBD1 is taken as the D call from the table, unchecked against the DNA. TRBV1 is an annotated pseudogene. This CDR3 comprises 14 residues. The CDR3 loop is CTSSPTGVAYEQYF. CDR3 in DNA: TGCACCAGCAGCCCAACAGGGGTGGCCTACGAGCAGTACTTC.

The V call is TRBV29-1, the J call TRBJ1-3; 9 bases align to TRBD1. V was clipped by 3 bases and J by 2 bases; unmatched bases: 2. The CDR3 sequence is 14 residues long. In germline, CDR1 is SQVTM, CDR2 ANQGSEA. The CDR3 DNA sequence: TGCAGCGTTGAGGGACAGGGTACTGGAAACACCATATATTTT. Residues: CSVEGQGTGNTIYF.

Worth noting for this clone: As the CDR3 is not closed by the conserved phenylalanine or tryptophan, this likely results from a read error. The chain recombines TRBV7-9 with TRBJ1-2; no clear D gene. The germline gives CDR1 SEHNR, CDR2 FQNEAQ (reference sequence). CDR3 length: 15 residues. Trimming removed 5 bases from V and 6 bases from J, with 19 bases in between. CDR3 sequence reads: CASSLENLRRDGYTI. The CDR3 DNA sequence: TGTGCCAGCAGCCTCGAGAACCTCCGTCGAGATGGCTACACCATC.

The CDR3 sequence: CASSPPAGKNTEAFF. CDR3 coding DNA: TGTGCCAGCTCACCACCAGCAGGGAAGAACACTGAAGCTTTCTTT. The rearrangement links TRBV18 to TRBJ1-1, with D perhaps TRBD1 (5 bases). This CDR3 comprises 15 residues. Per the germline V gene, CDR1 is KGHSH and CDR2 is LQKENI. Trimming removed 0 bases from V and 1 base from J, with 9 bases in between.

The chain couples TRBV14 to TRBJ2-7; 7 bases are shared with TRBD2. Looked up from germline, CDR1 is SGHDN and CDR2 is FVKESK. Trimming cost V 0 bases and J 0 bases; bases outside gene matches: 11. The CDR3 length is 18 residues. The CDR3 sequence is CASSQEGPNSGYSYEQYF. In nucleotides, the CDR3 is TGTGCCAGCAGCCAAGAAGGGCCGAATAGCGGGTACTCCTACGAGCAGTACTTC. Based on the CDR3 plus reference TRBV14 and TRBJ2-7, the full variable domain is EAGVTQFPSHSVIEKGQTVTLRCDPISGHDNLYWYRRVMGKEIKFLLHFVKESKQDESGMPNNRFLAERTGGTYSTLKVQPAELEDSGVYFCASSQEGPNSGYSYEQYFGPGTRLTVT.

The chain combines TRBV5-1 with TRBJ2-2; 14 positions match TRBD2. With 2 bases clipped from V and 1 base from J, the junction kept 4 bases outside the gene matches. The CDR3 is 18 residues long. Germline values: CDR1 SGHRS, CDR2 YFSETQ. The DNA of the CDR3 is TGCGCCAGCAGCTTTGGACTAGCGGGGGGCCTGAACACCGGGGAGCTGTTTTTT. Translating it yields CASSFGLAGGLNTGELFF.

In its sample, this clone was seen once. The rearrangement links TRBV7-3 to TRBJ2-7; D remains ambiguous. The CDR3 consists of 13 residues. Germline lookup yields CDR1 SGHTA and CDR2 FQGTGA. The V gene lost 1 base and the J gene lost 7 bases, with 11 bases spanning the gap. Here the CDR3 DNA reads TGTGCCAGCAGCTTAAGTTACCATTCGGAGCAGTACTTC. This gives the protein CASSLSYHSEQYF. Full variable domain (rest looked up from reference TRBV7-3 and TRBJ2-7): GAGVSQTPSNKVTEKGKYVELRCDPISGHTALYWYRQSLGQGPEFLIYFQGTGAADDSGLPNDRFFAVRPEGSVSTLKIQRTERGDSAVYLCASSLSYHSEQYFGPGTRLTVT.

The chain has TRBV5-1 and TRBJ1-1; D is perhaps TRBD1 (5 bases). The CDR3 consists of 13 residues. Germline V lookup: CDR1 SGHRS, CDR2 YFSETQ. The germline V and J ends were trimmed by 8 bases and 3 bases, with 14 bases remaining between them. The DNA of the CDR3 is TGCGCCAGTAAACTCGGGGGGGACACTGAAGCTTTCTTT. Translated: CASKLGGDTEAFF.

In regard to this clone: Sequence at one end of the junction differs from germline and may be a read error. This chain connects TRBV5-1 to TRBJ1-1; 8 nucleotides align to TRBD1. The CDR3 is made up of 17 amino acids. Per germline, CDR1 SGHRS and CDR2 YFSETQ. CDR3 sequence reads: CASSLGDRGGENAEAFF. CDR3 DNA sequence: TGCGCCAGCAGCTTGGGCGACAGGGGAGGGGAGAACGCTGAAGCTTTCTTT.

CDR3 nucleotide sequence: TGTGCCAGTAGTGGCCGGGCAACTAATGAAAAACTGTTTTTT. It specifies CASSGRATNEKLFF. The gene calls are TRBV19 and TRBJ1-4; D not resolved. The CDR3 extends over 14 amino acids. The V end was cut by 5 bases, the J end by 0 bases, with 7 bases between. From germline, CDR1 is LNHDA and CDR2 SQIVND (reference sequence).

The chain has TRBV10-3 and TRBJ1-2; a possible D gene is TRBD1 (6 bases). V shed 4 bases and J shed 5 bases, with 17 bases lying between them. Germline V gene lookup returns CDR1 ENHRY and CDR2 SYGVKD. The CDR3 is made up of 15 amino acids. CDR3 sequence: CAISGLQGTRYGYTF. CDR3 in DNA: TGTGCCATCAGTGGTCTACAGGGTACCCGATATGGCTACACCTTC.

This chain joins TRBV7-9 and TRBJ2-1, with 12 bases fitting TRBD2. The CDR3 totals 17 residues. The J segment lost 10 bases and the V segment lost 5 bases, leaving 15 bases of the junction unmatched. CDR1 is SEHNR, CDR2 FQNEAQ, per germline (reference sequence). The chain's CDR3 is CASSLTSSGGAIEEQFF. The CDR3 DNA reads TGTGCCAGCAGCCTTACATCTAGCGGGGGGGCCATTGAGGAGCAGTTCTTC.

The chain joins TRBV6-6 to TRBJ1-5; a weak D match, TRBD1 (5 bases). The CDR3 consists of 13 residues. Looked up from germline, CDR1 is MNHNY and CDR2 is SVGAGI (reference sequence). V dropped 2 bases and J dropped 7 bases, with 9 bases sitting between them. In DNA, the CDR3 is TGTGCCAGCAGTTACGGGCAGGGCCAGCCCCAGCATTTT. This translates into CASSYGQGQPQHF.

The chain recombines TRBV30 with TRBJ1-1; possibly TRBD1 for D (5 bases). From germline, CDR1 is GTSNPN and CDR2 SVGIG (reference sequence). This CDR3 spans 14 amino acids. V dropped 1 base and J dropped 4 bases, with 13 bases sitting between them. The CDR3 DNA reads TGTGCCTGGAGTGCGAGGGGACTGGGCACTGAAGCTTTCTTT. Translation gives CAWSARGLGTEAFF.